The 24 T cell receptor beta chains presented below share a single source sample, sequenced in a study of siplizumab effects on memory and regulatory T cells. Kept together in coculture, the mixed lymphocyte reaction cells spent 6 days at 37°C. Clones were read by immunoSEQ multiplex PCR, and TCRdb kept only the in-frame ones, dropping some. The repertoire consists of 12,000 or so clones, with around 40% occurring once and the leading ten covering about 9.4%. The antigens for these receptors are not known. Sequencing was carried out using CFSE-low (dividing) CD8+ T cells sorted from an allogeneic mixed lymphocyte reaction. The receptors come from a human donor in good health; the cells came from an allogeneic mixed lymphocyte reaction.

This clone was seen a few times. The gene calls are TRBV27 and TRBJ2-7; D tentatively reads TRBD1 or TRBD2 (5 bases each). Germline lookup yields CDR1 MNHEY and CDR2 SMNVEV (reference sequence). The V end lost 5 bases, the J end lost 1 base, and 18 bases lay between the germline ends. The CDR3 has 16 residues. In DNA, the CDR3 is TGTGCCAGCAGTCCGATAATGGGGGTTCATTCCTACGAGCAGTACTTC. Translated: CASSPIMGVHSYEQYF.

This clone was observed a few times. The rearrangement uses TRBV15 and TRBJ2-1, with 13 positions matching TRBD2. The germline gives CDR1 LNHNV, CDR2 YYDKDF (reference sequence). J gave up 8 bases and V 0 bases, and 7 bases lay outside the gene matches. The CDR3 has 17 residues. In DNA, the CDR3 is TGTGCCACCAGCAGAGAAGAACTAGCGGGGGGGCCGGATGAGCAGTTCTTC. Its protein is CATSREELAGGPDEQFF. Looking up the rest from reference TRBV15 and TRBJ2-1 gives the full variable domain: DAMVIQNPRYQVTQFGKPVTLSCSQTLNHNVMYWYQQKSSQAPKLLFHYYDKDFNNEADTPDNFQSRRPNTSFCFLDIRSPGLGDTAMYLCATSREELAGGPDEQFFGPGTRLTVL.

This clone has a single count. The CDR3 region has the DNA TGTGCCAGCAGCTCCGGGGTGGGTGGGGCCACAGATACGCAGTATTTT. Protein: CASSSGVGGATDTQYF. The chain couples TRBV7-2 to TRBJ2-3; possibly TRBD1 or TRBD2 for D (5 bases each). The germline V gene encodes CDR1 SGHTA and CDR2 FQGNSA. This CDR3 spans 16 amino acids. Trimming left V 4 bases short and J 2 bases short, with 16 bases between.

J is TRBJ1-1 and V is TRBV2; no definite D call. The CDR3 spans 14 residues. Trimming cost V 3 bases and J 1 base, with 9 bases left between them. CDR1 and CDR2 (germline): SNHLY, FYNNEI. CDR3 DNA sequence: TGTGCCAGCAGTGACCCCCGGGAGAACACTGAAGCTTTCTTT. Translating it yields CASSDPRENTEAFF. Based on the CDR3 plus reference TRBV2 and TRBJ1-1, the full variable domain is EPEVTQTPSHQVTQMGQEVILRCVPISNHLYFYWYRQILGQKVEFLVSFYNNEISEKSEIFDDQFSVERPDGSNFTLKIRSTKLEDSAMYFCASSDPRENTEAFFGQGTRLTVV.

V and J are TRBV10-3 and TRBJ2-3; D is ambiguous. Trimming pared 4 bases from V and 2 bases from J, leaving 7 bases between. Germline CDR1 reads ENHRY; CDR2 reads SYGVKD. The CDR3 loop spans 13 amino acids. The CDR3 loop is CAISADHTDTQYF. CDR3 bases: TGTGCCATCAGTGCTGACCACACAGATACGCAGTATTTT.

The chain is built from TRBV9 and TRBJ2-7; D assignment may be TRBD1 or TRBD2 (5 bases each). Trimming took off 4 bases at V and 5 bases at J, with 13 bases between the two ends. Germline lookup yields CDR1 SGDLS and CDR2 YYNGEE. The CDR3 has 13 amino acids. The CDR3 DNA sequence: TGTGCCAGCAGCTTCGGGACCTCGAACGAGCAGTACTTC. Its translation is CASSFGTSNEQYF.

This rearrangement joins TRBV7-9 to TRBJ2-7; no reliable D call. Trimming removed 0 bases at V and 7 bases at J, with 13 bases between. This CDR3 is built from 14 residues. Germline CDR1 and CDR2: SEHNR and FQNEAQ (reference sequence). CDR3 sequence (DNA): TGTGCCAGCAGCTTAGCAGCCCGAGTGGAGGAGCAGTACTTC. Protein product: CASSLAARVEEQYF.

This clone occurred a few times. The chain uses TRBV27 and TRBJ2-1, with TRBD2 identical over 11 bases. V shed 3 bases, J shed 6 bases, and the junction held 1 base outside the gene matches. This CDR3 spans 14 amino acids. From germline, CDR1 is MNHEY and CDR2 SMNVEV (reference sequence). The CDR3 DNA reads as TGTGCCAGCAGTTTGGGACTAGCGGTCAATGAGCAGTTCTTC. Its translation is CASSLGLAVNEQFF.

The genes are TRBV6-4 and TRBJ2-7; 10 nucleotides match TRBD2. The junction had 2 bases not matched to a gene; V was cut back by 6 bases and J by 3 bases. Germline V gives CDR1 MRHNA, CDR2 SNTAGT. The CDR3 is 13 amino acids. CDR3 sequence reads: CASSPSGGYEQYF. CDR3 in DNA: TGTGCCAGCAGCCCTAGCGGGGGCTACGAGCAGTACTTC.

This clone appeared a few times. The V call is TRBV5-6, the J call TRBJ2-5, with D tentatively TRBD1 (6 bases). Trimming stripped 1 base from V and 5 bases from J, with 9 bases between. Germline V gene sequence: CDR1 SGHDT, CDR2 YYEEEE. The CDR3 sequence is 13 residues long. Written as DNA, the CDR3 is TGTGCCAGCAGCTTGTGGGGGCGGGAGACCCAGTACTTC. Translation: CASSLWGRETQYF.

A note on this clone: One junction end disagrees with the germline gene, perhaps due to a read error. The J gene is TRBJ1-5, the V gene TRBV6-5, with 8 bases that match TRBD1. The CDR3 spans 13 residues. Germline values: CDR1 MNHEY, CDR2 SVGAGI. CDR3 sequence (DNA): TGTGCCAGCAGTTCGATAGGACAGGGCGCATGTGCCTTT. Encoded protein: CASSSIGQGACAF.

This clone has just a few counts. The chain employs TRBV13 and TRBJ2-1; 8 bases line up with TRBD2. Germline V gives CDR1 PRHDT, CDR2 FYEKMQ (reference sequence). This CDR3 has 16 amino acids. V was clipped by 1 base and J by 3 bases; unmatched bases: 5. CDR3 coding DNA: TGTGCCAGCAGCTTAGCAGCGGGAGAGGTCTACAATGAGCAGTTCTTC. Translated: CASSLAAGEVYNEQFF.

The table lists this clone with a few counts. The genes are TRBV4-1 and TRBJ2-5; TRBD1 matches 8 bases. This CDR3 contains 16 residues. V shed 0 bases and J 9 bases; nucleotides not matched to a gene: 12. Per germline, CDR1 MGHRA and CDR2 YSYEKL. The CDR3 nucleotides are TGCGCCAGCAGCCAAGAAGCAGGGGGCGTAATTGTAGCCCAGTACTTC. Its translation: CASSQEAGGVIVAQYF.

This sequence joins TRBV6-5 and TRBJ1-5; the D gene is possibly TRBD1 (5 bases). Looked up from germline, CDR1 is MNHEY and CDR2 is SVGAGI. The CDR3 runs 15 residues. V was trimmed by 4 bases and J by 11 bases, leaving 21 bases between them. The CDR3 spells CASSSPRTDGGSQHF. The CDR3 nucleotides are TGTGCCAGCAGTTCCCCTCGGACGGACGGGGGGTCCCAGCATTTT.

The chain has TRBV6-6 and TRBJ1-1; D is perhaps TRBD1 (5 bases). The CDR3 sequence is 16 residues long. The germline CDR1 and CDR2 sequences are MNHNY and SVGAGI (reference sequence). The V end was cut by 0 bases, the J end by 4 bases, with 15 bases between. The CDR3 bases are TGTGCCAGCAGTTACTCCCTTCAGACAGCGGGCACTGAAGCTTTCTTT. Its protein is CASSYSLQTAGTEAFF.

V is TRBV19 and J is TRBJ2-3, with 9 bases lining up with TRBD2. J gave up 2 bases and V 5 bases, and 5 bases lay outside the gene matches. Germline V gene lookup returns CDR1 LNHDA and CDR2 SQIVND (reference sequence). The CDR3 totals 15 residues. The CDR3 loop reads CASSPLAGVTDTQYF. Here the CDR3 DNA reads TGTGCCAGTAGTCCGTTAGCGGGGGTCACAGATACGCAGTATTTT.

CDR3 DNA sequence: TGCAGCGTTCAACTAGCGGGCCAGAACACCGGGGAGCTGTTTTTT. Its translation is CSVQLAGQNTGELFF. The chain joins TRBV29-1 to TRBJ2-2; 9 nucleotides match TRBD2. The CDR3 is 15 amino acids. CDR1 and CDR2 (germline): SQVTM, ANQGSEA. V gave up 5 bases and J gave up 1 base; unmatched junction bases: 5.

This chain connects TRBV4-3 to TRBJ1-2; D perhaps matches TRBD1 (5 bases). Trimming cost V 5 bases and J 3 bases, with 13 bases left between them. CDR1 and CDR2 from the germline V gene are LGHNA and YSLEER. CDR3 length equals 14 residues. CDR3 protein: CASSETQGDYGYTF. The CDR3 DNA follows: TGCGCCAGCAGCGAAACTCAGGGAGACTATGGCTACACCTTC.

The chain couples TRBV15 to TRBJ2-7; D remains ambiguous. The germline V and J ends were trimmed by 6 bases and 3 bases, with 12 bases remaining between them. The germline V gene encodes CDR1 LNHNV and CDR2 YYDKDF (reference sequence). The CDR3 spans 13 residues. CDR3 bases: TGTGCCACCAGGTCCACAGTTAACTACGAGCAGTACTTC. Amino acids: CATRSTVNYEQYF.

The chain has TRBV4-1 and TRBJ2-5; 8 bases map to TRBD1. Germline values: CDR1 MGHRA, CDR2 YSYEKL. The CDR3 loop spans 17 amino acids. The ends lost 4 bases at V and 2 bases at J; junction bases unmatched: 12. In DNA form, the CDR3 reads TGCGCCAGCAGCCCCCAAGGACAGGGTCGGGGGCAAGAGACCCAGTACTTC. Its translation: CASSPQGQGRGQETQYF.

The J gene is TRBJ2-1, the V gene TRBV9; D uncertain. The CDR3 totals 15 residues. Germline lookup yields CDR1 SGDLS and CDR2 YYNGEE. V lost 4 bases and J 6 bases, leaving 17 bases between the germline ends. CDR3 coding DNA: TGTGCCAGCAGCCAGCACGCTAGTGGTTTCAATGAGCAGTTCTTC. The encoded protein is CASSQHASGFNEQFF.

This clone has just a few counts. The CDR3 sequence is CASSSPNLAGATDTQYF. In nucleotides, the CDR3 is TGTGCCAGCAGCTCTCCTAACCTAGCAGGGGCCACAGATACGCAGTATTTT. The rearrangement links TRBV7-9 to TRBJ2-3, with a possible D match to TRBD1 (6 bases). The V and J ends lost 4 bases and 2 bases respectively, with 19 bases between them. This CDR3 is built from 17 residues. The germline V gene has CDR1 SEHNR and CDR2 FQNEAQ (reference sequence).

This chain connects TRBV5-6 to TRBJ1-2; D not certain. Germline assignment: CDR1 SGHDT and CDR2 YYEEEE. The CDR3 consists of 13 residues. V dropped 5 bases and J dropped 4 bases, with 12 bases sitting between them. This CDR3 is CASRLWSGYGYTF. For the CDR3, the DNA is TGTGCCAGCAGGTTATGGAGCGGCTATGGCTACACCTTC.

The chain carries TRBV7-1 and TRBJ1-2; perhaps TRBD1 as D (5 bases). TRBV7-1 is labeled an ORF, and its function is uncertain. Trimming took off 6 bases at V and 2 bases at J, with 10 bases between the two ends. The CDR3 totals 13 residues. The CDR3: CASSPTENYGYTF. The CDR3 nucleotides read TGTGCCAGCAGTCCGACAGAAAACTATGGCTACACCTTC.